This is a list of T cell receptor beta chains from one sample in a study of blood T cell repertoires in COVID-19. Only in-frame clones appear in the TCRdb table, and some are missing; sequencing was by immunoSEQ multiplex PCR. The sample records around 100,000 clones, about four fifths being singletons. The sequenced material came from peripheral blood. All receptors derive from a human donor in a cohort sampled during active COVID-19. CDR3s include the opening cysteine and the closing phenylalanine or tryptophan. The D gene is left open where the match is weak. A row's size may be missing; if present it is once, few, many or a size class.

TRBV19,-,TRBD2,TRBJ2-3,CASSHRDYNTDTQYF,TGTGCCAGTAGTCACCGGGACTACAACACAGATACGCAGTATTTT
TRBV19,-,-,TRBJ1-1,CASFSSSRGNTEAFF,TGTGCCAGTTTCTCAAGTAGTCGGGGTAATACTGAAGCTTTCTTT
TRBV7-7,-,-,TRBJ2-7,CASSATGTYEQYF,TGTGCTAGCAGCGCGACAGGTACCTACGAGCAGTACTTC
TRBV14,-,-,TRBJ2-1,CASSHQRGRDLNEQFF,TGTGCCAGCAGCCACCAAAGGGGCAGGGATCTCAATGAGCAGTTCTTC
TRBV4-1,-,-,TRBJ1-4,CASSQERRGGATNEKLFF,TGCGCCAGCAGCCAAGAGAGGAGAGGAGGGGCAACTAATGAAAAACTGTTTTTT
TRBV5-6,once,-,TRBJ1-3,CASSPGAGNTIYF,TGTGCCAGCAGCCCCGGGGCTGGAAACACCATATATTTT
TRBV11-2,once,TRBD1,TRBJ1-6,CASSLEPGQGTSPLHF,TGTGCCAGCAGCTTAGAACCCGGACAGGGAACATCACCCCTCCACTTT
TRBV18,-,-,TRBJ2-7,CASSEASQFEQYF,TGTGCCAGCTCTGAAGCATCACAGTTCGAGCAGTACTTC
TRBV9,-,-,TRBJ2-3,CASSSPGTDTQYF,TGTGCCAGCAGCTCCCCGGGCACAGATACGCAGTATTTT
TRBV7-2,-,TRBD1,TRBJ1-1,CASSRDRTNTEAFF,TGTGCCAGCAGCCGGGACAGAACGAACACTGAAGCTTTCTTT
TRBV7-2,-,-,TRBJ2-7,CASSSPTLYEQYF,TGTGCCAGCAGCTCCCCAACTCTCTACGAGCAGTACTTC
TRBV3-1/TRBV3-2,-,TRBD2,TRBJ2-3,CASQTSGPTDTQYF,TGTGCCAGCCAAACTAGCGGTCCAACAGATACGCAGTATTTT
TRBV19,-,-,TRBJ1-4,CASSPRGQPNEKLFF,TGTGCCAGTAGTCCCCGAGGACAGCCCAATGAAAAACTGTTTTTT
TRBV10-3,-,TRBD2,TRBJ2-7,CAIGRRGLAASYEQYF,TGTGCCATCGGGAGGAGGGGACTAGCGGCCTCCTACGAGCAGTACTTC
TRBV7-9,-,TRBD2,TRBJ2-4,CASSSGTSEGGAKNIQYF,TGTGCCAGCAGCTCCGGGACTAGCGAGGGAGGGGCCAAAAACATTCAGTACTTC
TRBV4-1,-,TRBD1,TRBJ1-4,CASSIVDRDEKLFF,TGCGCCAGCAGCATAGTAGACAGGGATGAAAAACTGTTTTTT
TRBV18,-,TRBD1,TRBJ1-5,CASSPGQGNQPQHF,TGTGCCAGCTCACCGGGACAGGGCAATCAGCCCCAGCATTTT
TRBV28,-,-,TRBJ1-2,CANKGLRGYTF,TGTGCCAACAAGGGACTTAGGGGCTACACCTTC
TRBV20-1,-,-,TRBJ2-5,CSASENRETQYF,TGCAGTGCTAGTGAAAATCGGGAGACCCAGTACTTC
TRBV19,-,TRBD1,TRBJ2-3,CASSRDRSTDTQYF,TGTGCCAGTAGTAGGGACAGAAGCACAGATACGCAGTATTTT
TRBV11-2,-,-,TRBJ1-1,CASSLMRSGAGAFF,TGTGCCAGCAGCTTAATGCGATCAGGCGCAGGAGCTTTCTTT
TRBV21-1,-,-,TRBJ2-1,CASSRVPGQGYNEQFF,TGTGCCAGCAGCAGAGTCCCGGGACAGGGATACAATGAGCAGTTCTTC
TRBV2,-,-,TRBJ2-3,CASSFWSGTDTQYF,TGTGCCAGCAGTTTTTGGTCGGGCACAGATACGCAGTATTTT
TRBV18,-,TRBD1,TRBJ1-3,CASSPGQGLGNTIYF,TGTGCCAGCTCACCAGGACAGGGGCTTGGAAACACCATATATTTT
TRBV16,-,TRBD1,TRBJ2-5,CASSQSIRGQGKETQYF,TGTGCCAGCAGCCAATCTATTCGAGGACAGGGAAAAGAGACCCAGTACTTC
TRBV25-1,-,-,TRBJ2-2,CASSEWGAGELFF,TGTGCCAGCAGTGAATGGGGGGCCGGGGAGCTGTTTTTT
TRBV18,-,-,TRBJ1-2,CASSPLASNYGYTF,TGTGCCAGCTCACCACTCGCGTCTAACTATGGCTACACCTTC